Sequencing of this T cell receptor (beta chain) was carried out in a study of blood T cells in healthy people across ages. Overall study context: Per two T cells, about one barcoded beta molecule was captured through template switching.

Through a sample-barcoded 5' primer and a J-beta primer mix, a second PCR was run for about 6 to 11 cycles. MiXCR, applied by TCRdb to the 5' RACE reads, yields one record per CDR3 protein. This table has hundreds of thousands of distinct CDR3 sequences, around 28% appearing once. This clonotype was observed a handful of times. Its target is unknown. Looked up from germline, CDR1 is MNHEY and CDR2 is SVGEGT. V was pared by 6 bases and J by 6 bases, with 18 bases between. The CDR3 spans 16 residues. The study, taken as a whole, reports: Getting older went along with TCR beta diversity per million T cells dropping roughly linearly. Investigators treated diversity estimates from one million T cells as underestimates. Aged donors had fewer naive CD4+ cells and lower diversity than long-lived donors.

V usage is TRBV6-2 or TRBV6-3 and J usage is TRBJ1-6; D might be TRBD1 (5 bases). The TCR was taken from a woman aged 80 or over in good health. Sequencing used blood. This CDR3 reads CASSRSQGYANSPLHF. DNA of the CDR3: TGTGCCAGCAGCCGAAGTCAGGGCTACGCTAATTCACCCCTCCACTTT.